This TCR beta chain stems from a study of long-term antiretroviral therapy in people with HIV. The wider study: The earliest samples predate the 2015 immediate-ART recommendation by about a decade.

No fewer than two post-ART and no fewer than one pre-ART PBMC samples existed for each donor. Findings and limits, study-wide: The range of CDR3 lengths in HIV repertoires proved narrower than that found in controls. Upon ART, diversity increased but remained lower than transplant donor controls.

Run at survey level, the immunoSEQ assay was version v3.0. TCRdb keeps only in-frame clones here, not all; method: immunoSEQ multiplex PCR. The sample has around 28,000 clones, approximately 80% seen once. Turning to this clone: Its target is unknown.

Looked up from germline, CDR1 is SGHDN and CDR2 is FVKESK. V lost 0 bases to trimming and J lost 1 base, with 6 bases between them. The CDR3 spans 14 residues. The sequenced sample was unsorted PBMCs, obtained 2.8 years after starting antiretroviral therapy. This clonotype was sampled from a man aged 25-40 years with HIV. The V gene is TRBV14, the J gene TRBJ1-2, with unresolved D. For the CDR3, the DNA is TGTGCCAGCAGCCAAGAATGGAATAACTATGGCTACACCTTC. This encodes CASSQEWNNYGYTF.